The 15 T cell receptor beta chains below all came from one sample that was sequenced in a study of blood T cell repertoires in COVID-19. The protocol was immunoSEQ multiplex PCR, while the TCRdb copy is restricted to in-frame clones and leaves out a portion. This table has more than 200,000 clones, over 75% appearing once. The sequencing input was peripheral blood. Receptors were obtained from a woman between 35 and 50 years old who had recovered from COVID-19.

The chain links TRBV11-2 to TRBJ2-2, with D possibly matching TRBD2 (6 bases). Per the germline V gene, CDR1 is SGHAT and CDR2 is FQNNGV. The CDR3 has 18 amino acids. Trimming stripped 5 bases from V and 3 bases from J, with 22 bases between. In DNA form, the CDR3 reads TGTGCCAGCAGCCCTATGAGACTGGCGGGGATATACACCGGGGAGCTGTTTTTT. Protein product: CASSPMRLAGIYTGELFF.

The DNA for the CDR3 is TGTGCCAGCAGCTTACTCAGGGCGAACACTGAAGCTTTCTTT. Its translation: CASSLLRANTEAFF. The V call is TRBV7-2, the J call TRBJ1-1; tentatively, D is TRBD1 (5 bases). Germline CDR1 and CDR2: SGHTA and FQGNSA. Trimming removed 2 bases from V and 1 base from J, with 8 bases in between. CDR3 length: 14 residues.

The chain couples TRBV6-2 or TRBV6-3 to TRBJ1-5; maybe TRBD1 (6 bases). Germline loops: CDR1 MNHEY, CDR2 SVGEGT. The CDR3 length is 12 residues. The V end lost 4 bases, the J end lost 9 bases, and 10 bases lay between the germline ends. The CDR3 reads CASSWDIRPQHF. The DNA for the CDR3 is TGTGCCAGCAGTTGGGACATCCGGCCCCAGCATTTT.

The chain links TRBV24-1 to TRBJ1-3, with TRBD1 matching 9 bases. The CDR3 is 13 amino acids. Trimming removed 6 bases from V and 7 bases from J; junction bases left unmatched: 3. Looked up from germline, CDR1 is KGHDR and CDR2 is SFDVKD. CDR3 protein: CATSLTGGNTIYF. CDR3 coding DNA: TGTGCCACCAGTTTAACAGGGGGCAACACCATATATTTT.

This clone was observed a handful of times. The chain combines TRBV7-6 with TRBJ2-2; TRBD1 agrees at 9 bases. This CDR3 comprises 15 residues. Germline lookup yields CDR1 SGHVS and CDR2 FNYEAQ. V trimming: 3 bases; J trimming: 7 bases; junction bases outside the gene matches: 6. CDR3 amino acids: CASSLAGTGNGELFF. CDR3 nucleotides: TGTGCCAGCAGCTTGGCCGGGACAGGGAACGGGGAGCTGTTTTTT.

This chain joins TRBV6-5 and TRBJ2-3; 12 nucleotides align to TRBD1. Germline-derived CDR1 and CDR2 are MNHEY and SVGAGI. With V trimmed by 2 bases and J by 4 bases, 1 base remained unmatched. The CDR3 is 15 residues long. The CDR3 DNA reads TGTGCCAGCAGTTACGGGACAGGGGGCGCAGATACGCAGTATTTT. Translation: CASSYGTGGADTQYF.

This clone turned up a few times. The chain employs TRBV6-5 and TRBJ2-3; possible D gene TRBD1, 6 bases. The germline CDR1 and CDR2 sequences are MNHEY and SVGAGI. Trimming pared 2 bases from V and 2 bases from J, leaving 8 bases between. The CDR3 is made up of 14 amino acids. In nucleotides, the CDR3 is TGTGCCAGCAGTTACCAGGGGTCCACAGATACGCAGTATTTT. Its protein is CASSYQGSTDTQYF.

CDR3 coding DNA: TGTGCCAGTAGACGTTCAGGGGAAGGGCGCAATCAGCCCCAGCATTTT. Its protein product is CASRRSGEGRNQPQHF. The V and J genes are TRBV19 and TRBJ1-5; TRBD1 is a possible D gene (6 bases). Trimming took 6 bases from V and 2 from J, leaving 17 bases between them. The CDR3 length is 16 residues. Germline V lookup: CDR1 LNHDA, CDR2 SQIVND (reference sequence).

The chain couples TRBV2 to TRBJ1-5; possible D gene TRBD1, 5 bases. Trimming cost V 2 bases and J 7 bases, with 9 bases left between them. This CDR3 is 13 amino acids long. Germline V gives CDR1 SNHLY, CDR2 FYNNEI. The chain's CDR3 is CASSEQGGQPQHF. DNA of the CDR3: TGTGCCAGCAGTGAACAGGGTGGGCAGCCCCAGCATTTT.

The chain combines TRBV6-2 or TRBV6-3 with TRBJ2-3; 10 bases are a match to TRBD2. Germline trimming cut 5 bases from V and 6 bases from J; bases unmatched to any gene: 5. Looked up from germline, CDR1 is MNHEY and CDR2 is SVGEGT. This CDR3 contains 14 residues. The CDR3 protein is CASSKLAGLDTQYF. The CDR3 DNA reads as TGTGCCAGCAGTAAACTAGCGGGATTGGATACGCAGTATTTT.

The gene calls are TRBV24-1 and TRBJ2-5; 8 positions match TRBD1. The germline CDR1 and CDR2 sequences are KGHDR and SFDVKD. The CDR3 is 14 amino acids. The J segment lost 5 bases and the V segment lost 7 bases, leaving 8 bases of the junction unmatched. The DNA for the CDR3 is TGTGCCACCAGATCGACAGGGGTGGGGGAGACCCAGTACTTC. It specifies CATRSTGVGETQYF.

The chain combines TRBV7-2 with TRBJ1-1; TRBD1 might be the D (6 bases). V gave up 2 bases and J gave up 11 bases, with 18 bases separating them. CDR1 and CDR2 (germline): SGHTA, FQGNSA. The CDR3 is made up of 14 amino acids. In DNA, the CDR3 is TGTGCCAGCAGCTTATCTTCGTTCGGGGGGCGGGCTTTCTTT. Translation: CASSLSSFGGRAFF.

This chain's CDR3 is CASSYNWRRTGYEQYF. CDR3 sequence (DNA): TGTGCCAGCAGTTACAATTGGCGGAGGACGGGATACGAGCAGTACTTC. This chain connects TRBV6-5 to TRBJ2-7; D is perhaps TRBD2 (5 bases). Between the trimmed V and J ends, which lost 2 bases and 4 bases, there was a span of 18 bases. Germline V gene sequence: CDR1 MNHEY, CDR2 SVGAGI. The CDR3 consists of 16 residues.

The CDR3 DNA is TGTGCCAGAAGCGGGGACAGGGGTTACGAGCAGTACTTC. Translated, it gives CARSGDRGYEQYF. This sequence joins TRBV5-3 and TRBJ2-7, with TRBD1 identical over 10 bases. TRBV5-3 is marked as an open reading frame, function uncertain. Unmatched junction bases numbered 2, after V lost 4 bases and J lost 4 bases. There are 13 residues in the CDR3.

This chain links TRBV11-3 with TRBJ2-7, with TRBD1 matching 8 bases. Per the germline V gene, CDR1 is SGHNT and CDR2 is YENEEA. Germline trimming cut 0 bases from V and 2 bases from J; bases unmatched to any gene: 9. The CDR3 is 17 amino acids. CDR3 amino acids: CASSLDVTGTGAYEQYF. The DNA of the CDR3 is TGTGCCAGCAGCTTAGACGTTACCGGGACAGGAGCCTACGAGCAGTACTTC.